This T cell receptor (beta chain) originates from a study of Graves' ophthalmopathy and Graves' hyperthyroidism. Across the study: Hyperthyroidism is called stable when no ophthalmopathy develops within 18 months of follow-up.

Only newly diagnosed hyperthyroidism patients aged 18 to 65, with under 2 months' duration, were enrolled. Exclusion applied to patients with other autoimmune diseases, uncontrolled infections, pregnancy or lactation. Broader study findings: Blood contained most expanded thyroid clonotypes exceeding 0.001 frequency.

A remark on this clonotype: The antigen is undetermined.

TCR beta CDR3 amplification used RNA transcripts. The authors performed first-round RT-PCR with HTBI primers and then a second-round multiplex PCR. Each CDR3 protein gets one entry after TCRdb re-called the multiplex PCR reads with MiXCR. Of approximately 1.2 million distinct CDR3 sequences listed, about 36% were seen once; the top ten hold over 8.5%. Trimming pared 6 bases from V and 1 base from J, leaving 22 bases between. This CDR3 region has 17 residues. Germline V lookup: CDR1 SGHRS, CDR2 YFSETQ. Sequencing was done on a sample of peripheral blood or thyroid tissue (not recorded which). The chain employs TRBV5-1 and TRBJ1-2; the D gene is possibly TRBD1 (5 bases). The origin of this receptor is an adult man with Graves' hyperthyroidism. CDR3 residues: CASTTGTALSINYGYTF. As DNA, the CDR3 is TGCGCCAGCACCACCGGGACGGCCCTATCCATTAACTATGGCTACACCTTC. Based on the CDR3 plus reference TRBV5-1 and TRBJ1-2, the full variable domain is KAGVTQTPRYLIKTRGQQVTLSCSPISGHRSVSWYQQTPGQGLQFLFEYFSETQRNKGNFPGRFSGRQFSNSRSEMNVSTLELGDSALYLCASTTGTALSINYGYTFGSGTRLTVV.